This is a list of T cell receptor beta chains from one sample in a study of T cell responses to AZD1222 COVID-19 vaccine. Assay: immunoSEQ multiplex PCR; the TCRdb copy retains only in-frame clones and omits some. The sample lists more than 140,000 clones; 88% were seen once. The sample consisted of peripheral blood, taken on day 0 of AZD1222 vaccination. These receptors were obtained from an adult in good health. The CDR3 runs from the conserved cysteine through the conserved F or W. D genes are given only for firm matches. The size entry is marked missing in some rows and otherwise reads once, few, many or a size class.

>TRBD2|.|TRBJ2-1|TRBV11-3
TGTGCCAGCAGCGCTAGCGGGAGCTCCTACAATGAGCAGTTCTTC
CASSASGSSYNEQFF
>.|.|TRBJ1-4|TRBV5-1
TGCGCCAGCAGCTTGGAGGGTGCTAATGAAAAACTGTTTTTT
CASSLEGANEKLFF
>.|few|TRBJ1-3|TRBV30
TGTGCCTGGAGTGGGACGGCTGGAAACACCATATATTTT
CAWSGTAGNTIYF
>.|.|TRBJ1-2|TRBV6-1
TGTGCCAGCAGTGAAGGGGGCTGGAACTATGGCTACACCTTC
CASSEGGWNYGYTF
>.|.|TRBJ2-1|TRBV9
TGTGCCAGCAGCGTAGGTTCTAGTTACAATGAGCAGTTCTTC
CASSVGSSYNEQFF
>.|.|TRBJ2-7|TRBV6-5
TGTGCCAGCAGTTACTTGGGATCCTACGAGCAGTACTTC
CASSYLGSYEQYF
>.|.|TRBJ2-3|TRBV7-2
TGTGCCAGCAGCTTAGAGTTCGGCACAGATACGCAGTATTTT
CASSLEFGTDTQYF
>TRBD2|few|TRBJ2-7|TRBV27
TGTGCCAGCAGTCCCTCGTCGGGAGGGTTAACCTACGAGCAGTACTTC
CASSPSSGGLTYEQYF
>.|.|TRBJ2-5|TRBV11-2
TGTGCCAGCAGCTCAGGGGCCGGGACCCAGTACTTC
CASSSGAGTQYF
>TRBD2|.|TRBJ2-1|TRBV5-6
TGTGCCAGCAGCCTAGCGGGGGTAGGTGAGCAGTTCTTC
CASSLAGVGEQFF
>TRBD1|.|TRBJ1-6|TRBV6-5
TGTGCCAGCAGTTACTCGACAGGGGGTTCACCCCTCCACTTT
CASSYSTGGSPLHF